The 2 T cell receptor beta chains below were found in one sample sequenced in a study of OX40 agonist ivuxolimab in advanced cancers. The protocol was immunoSEQ multiplex PCR, while the TCRdb copy is restricted to in-frame clones and leaves out a portion. Of around 84,000 clones listed, about four fifths are singletons. The source was CD4+ or CD8+ T cells sorted from blood, collected in a trial of the OX40 agonist ivuxolimab. These TCRs come from an adult with an advanced solid tumor such as melanoma, head and neck, liver or kidney cancer.

V usage is TRBV7-9 and J usage is TRBJ2-3; unclear D gene. V was clipped by 7 bases and J by 2 bases, with 19 bases between them. Looked up from germline, CDR1 is SEHNR and CDR2 is FQNEAQ (reference sequence). CDR3 length: 16 residues. The CDR3 DNA reads TGTGCCAGCACCCCTATTGGTAGTTACATCACAGATACGCAGTATTTT. Translating it yields CASTPIGSYITDTQYF.

The chain recombines TRBV21-1 with TRBJ1-1; TRBD1, the table's D call, lacks a check against the DNA. TRBV21-1 is shown as a pseudogene. CDR3 length: 16 residues. The CDR3 loop reads CASSKGTGGRGTEAFF. Here the CDR3 DNA reads TGTGCCAGCAGCAAAGGCACAGGGGGCAGAGGCACTGAAGCTTTCTTT.